Shown below are 11 T cell receptor beta chains from a single sample sequenced in a study of OX40 agonist ivuxolimab in advanced cancers. Generated by immunoSEQ multiplex PCR, the TCRdb table keeps only in-frame clones and is missing some. The table shows roughly 65,000 clones, with 60% to 85% occurring only once. The sequences come from CD4+ or CD8+ T cells sorted from blood, collected in a trial of the OX40 agonist ivuxolimab. Receptors were obtained from an adult with an advanced solid tumor such as melanoma, head and neck, liver or kidney cancer.

The J gene is TRBJ2-4, the V gene TRBV11-2; TRBD2 agrees at 13 bases. V lost 6 bases to trimming and J lost 3 bases; unmatched junction nucleotides: 2. Germline V CDR1 and CDR2: SGHAT, FQNNGV. There are 15 residues in the CDR3. CDR3 DNA: TGTGCCAGCAGGGGACTAGCGGGACTCAAAAACATTCAGTACTTC. Residues: CASRGLAGLKNIQYF. The full variable domain, rest sourced from reference TRBV11-2 and TRBJ2-4, is EAGVAQSPRYKIIEKRQSVAFWCNPISGHATLYWYQQILGQGPKLLIQFQNNGVVDDSQLPKDRFSAERLKGVDSTLKIQPAKLEDSAVYLCASRGLAGLKNIQYFGAGTRLSVL.

The chain links TRBV7-6 to TRBJ1-3; D is undetermined. The CDR3 has 12 residues. Germline values: CDR1 SGHVS, CDR2 FNYEAQ. Deletions cut 5 bases from V and 2 bases from J, with 4 bases between. Here the CDR3 DNA reads TGTGCCAGCAGCCAAACTGGAAACACCATATATTTT. It encodes CASSQTGNTIYF.

The chain combines TRBV5-1 with TRBJ2-7, with D perhaps being TRBD1 or TRBD2 (5 bases each). The germline V gene encodes CDR1 SGHRS and CDR2 YFSETQ. V dropped 1 base and J dropped 2 bases, with 10 bases sitting between them. The CDR3 spans 14 residues. As DNA, the CDR3 is TGCGCCAGCAGCTTGTCAGGGACGGCCTACGAGCAGTACTTC. Protein product: CASSLSGTAYEQYF.

The chain uses TRBV10-2 and TRBJ2-7; the match to TRBD1 covers 8 bases. V was pared by 4 bases and J by 5 bases, with 7 bases of the junction left unmatched. Germline V CDR1 and CDR2: WSHSY, SAAADI. The CDR3 is 14 residues long. CDR3 amino acids: CASSADRDSNEQYF. In DNA form, the CDR3 reads TGCGCCAGCAGTGCGGACAGGGATAGCAACGAGCAGTACTTC.

DNA for the CDR3: TGTGCCAGCGGCCGGACAGGGGAGAGGACTAACTATGGCTACACCTTC. Translation: CASGRTGERTNYGYTF. This rearrangement joins TRBV27 to TRBJ1-2, with 9 nucleotides matching TRBD1. The CDR3 loop spans 16 amino acids. Germline V gene lookup returns CDR1 MNHEY and CDR2 SMNVEV (reference sequence). The J segment lost 0 bases and the V segment lost 8 bases, leaving 10 bases of the junction unmatched.

CDR3 bases: TGTGCCAGCAGCGCCGGGTTAGGGCAGGGGGCCTACGAGCAGTACTTC. Residues: CASSAGLGQGAYEQYF. The J gene is TRBJ2-7, the V gene TRBV9, with TRBD1 matching over 7 bases. The CDR3 length is 16 residues. CDR1 and CDR2 (germline): SGDLS, YYNGEE. With V trimmed by 3 bases and J by 2 bases, 11 bases remained unmatched. Drawing the rest from reference TRBV9 and TRBJ2-7, the complete variable domain is DSGVTQTPKHLITATGQRVTLRCSPRSGDLSVYWYQQSLDQGLQFLIQYYNGEERAKGNILERFSAQQFPDLHSELNLSSLELGDSALYFCASSAGLGQGAYEQYFGPGTRLTVT.

V gene TRBV18 combines with J gene TRBJ1-4; TRBD1 matches at 9 bases. With 3 bases clipped from V and 0 bases from J, the junction kept 5 bases outside the gene matches. The length of the CDR3 is 17 residues. The germline V gene encodes CDR1 KGHSH and CDR2 LQKENI. The CDR3 region has the DNA TGTGCCAGCTCACCTAACCGACAGGGGGCAACTAATGAAAAACTGTTTTTT. It codes for CASSPNRQGATNEKLFF.

J is TRBJ2-2 and V is TRBV30; 8 bases agree with TRBD2. The trim removed 3 bases at V and 6 bases at J, leaving 3 bases unmatched. The CDR3 loop spans 13 amino acids. In germline, CDR1 is GTSNPN, CDR2 SVGIG (reference sequence). CDR3 bases: TGTGCCTGGAGGGGACTAGTTCCCGGGGAGCTGTTTTTT. Encoded protein: CAWRGLVPGELFF. Full variable domain (missing parts from reference TRBV30 and TRBJ2-2): SQTIHQWPATLVQPVGSPLSLECTVEGTSNPNLYWYRQAAGRGLQLLFYSVGIGQISSEVPQNLSASRPQDRQFILSSKKLLLSDSGFYLCAWRGLVPGELFFGEGSRLTVL.

The chain employs TRBV10-1 and TRBJ1-5; D is possibly TRBD1 (5 bases). The CDR3 runs 14 residues. Germline V gene lookup returns CDR1 WNHNN and CDR2 SYGVQD (reference sequence). The V gene lost 2 bases and the J gene lost 3 bases, with 8 bases spanning the gap. The CDR3 reads CASSERGVNQPQHF. The DNA of the CDR3 is TGCGCCAGCAGTGAGCGGGGGGTCAATCAGCCCCAGCATTTT.

The chain employs TRBV30 and TRBJ1-5; a possible D gene is TRBD1 (5 bases). V was shortened by 2 bases and J by 7 bases, with 15 bases between the two germline ends. The CDR3 has 14 residues. Germline values: CDR1 GTSNPN, CDR2 SVGIG (reference sequence). The DNA of the CDR3 is TGTGCCTGGAGTCGGGGGGGGTCAAACCAGCCCCAGCATTTT. This encodes CAWSRGGSNQPQHF.

V and J are TRBV28 and TRBJ1-2; 7 bases agree with TRBD1. The CDR3 runs to 13 residues. The V and J ends lost 6 bases and 6 bases, in that order; junction bases with no gene match: 7. Germline V gene lookup returns CDR1 MDHEN and CDR2 SYDVKM. CDR3 amino acids: CASSPTGNDGYTF. The CDR3 DNA reads as TGTGCCAGCAGCCCGACAGGGAACGATGGCTACACCTTC.